Listed below are T cell receptor beta chains from one sample, sequenced in a study of blood T cell repertoires in COVID-19. Some clones are missing from TCRdb's copy, which holds only in-frame ones; the method was immunoSEQ multiplex PCR. This sample has about 130,000 clones, with about 80% found just once. The specimen sequenced was peripheral blood. These receptors were collected from a man between 40 and 49 years old with active or convalescent COVID-19. The CDR3 runs from the conserved cysteine through the conserved F or W. The order of the fields is clone size, D gene, J gene, V gene, CDR3 DNA, CDR3 protein. The D gene is left open where the match is weak. Size values are once, few and many counts, or a class for expanded clones, and some rows have none.

>-|-|TRBJ1-1|TRBV13
TGTGCCAGCAGCTTGGGCCCGAACACTGAAGCTTTCTTT
CASSLGPNTEAFF
>-|-|TRBJ1-1|TRBV30
TGTGCCTGGAACATGGAGGGGACGAACACTGAAGCTTTCTTT
CAWNMEGTNTEAFF
>-|TRBD1|TRBJ2-7|TRBV6-6
TGTGCCAGCAGTTACGGACAGGGGCCGCAGTACTTC
CASSYGQGPQYF
>-|-|TRBJ1-5|TRBV6-6
TGTGCCAGCAGCCCGAGGTACCAGCCCCAGCATTTT
CASSPRYQPQHF
>-|-|TRBJ2-4|TRBV5-1
TGCGCCAGCAGCTTGGCGGACATTTTCGGAATTCAGTACTTC
CASSLADIFGIQYF
>-|-|TRBJ2-4|TRBV18
TGTGCCAGCTCACCACCCGAGGGGAGGAACATTCAGTACTTC
CASSPPEGRNIQYF
>once|TRBD2|TRBJ2-5|TRBV15
TGTGCCACCCGACTAGCGGGGGGCGATGAGACCCAGTACTTC
CATRLAGGDETQYF
>-|TRBD2|TRBJ2-5|TRBV7-2
TGTGCCAGCAGCGCCAATGGGGCTAGCGGGGGGGCCATGACCCAGTACTTC
CASSANGASGGAMTQYF
>-|-|TRBJ2-4|TRBV3-1/TRBV3-2
TGTGCCAGCAGCCAGGTTAGCGGAAACATTCAGTACTTC
CASSQVSGNIQYF
>once|-|TRBJ2-1|TRBV7-8
TGTGCCAGCAGTAAGAGACAGGATCCGGACAATGAGCAGTTCTTC
CASSKRQDPDNEQFF
>-|-|TRBJ1-1|TRBV16
TGTGCCAGCAGCCCTTATGAGGGCCGGAACACTGAAGCTTTCTTT
CASSPYEGRNTEAFF
>-|TRBD1|TRBJ1-1|TRBV11-3
TGTGCCAGCAGCTTAGATACAGGGGCGAACACTGAAGCTTTCTTT
CASSLDTGANTEAFF
>-|TRBD1|TRBJ2-5|TRBV10-2
TGCGCCAGCAGAAGGGGACAGGGCGAGGAGACCCAGTACTTC
CASRRGQGEETQYF
>-|TRBD2|TRBJ2-5|TRBV7-2
TGTGCCAGCAGCTTAGTCATCGGTCTAGCGGGGGGGAGGCAAGAGACCCAGTACTTC
CASSLVIGLAGGRQETQYF
>-|TRBD1|TRBJ2-5|TRBV5-3
TGTGCCAGAAGCTATATAGGACAGGGGCAAAATCAAGAGACCCAGTACTTC
CARSYIGQGQNQETQYF
>-|TRBD1|TRBJ1-4|TRBV5-1
TGCGCCAGCAGCAATGGGACAGACAGGTGGGAAAAACTGTTTTTT
CASSNGTDRWEKLFF
>few|TRBD1|TRBJ1-4|TRBV7-9
TGTGCCAGCAGCCCACGACAGGGCGAAAAACTGTTTTTT
CASSPRQGEKLFF
>once|TRBD2|TRBJ2-2|TRBV6-4
TGTGCCAGCAGTTACGGGACTAGATCCGGGGAGCTGTTTTTT
CASSYGTRSGELFF
>-|-|TRBJ1-2|TRBV25-1
TGTGCCAGCAATGGGGGACTGGAGGGCTACACCTTC
CASNGGLEGYTF
>once|-|TRBJ1-6|TRBV6-1
TGTGCCAGCAGTGTAAGGGACACAATTTATAATTCACCCCTCCACTTT
CASSVRDTIYNSPLHF
>-|-|TRBJ2-7|TRBV27
TGTGCCAGCAGCCCTGAGGCTAGTGGATCATACGAGCAGTACTTC
CASSPEASGSYEQYF
>-|-|TRBJ2-7|TRBV21-1
TGTGCCAGCAGCAAAGGGACTAGGGGTGAGCAGTACTTC
CASSKGTRGEQYF
>-|-|TRBJ2-2|TRBV4-2
TGTGCCAGCAGCGTACCAGGGGCGTCCACCGGGGAGCTGTTTTTT
CASSVPGASTGELFF
>many|-|TRBJ2-7|TRBV2
TGTGCCAGCAGTGAGCAGGCCGGTCACTACGAGCAGTACTTC
CASSEQAGHYEQYF
>-|-|TRBJ1-4|TRBV14
TGTGCCAGCAGCCATCGACAGGTCCTTAATGAAAAACTGTTTTTT
CASSHRQVLNEKLFF
>-|TRBD1|TRBJ1-4|TRBV12-5
TGTGCTAGTGGGGCCGGGACAGGGGATGAAAAACTGTTTTTT
CASGAGTGDEKLFF
>-|TRBD1|TRBJ2-1|TRBV7-9
TGTGCCAGCAGTCGCGGACAGGGGGGGTACAATGAGCAGTTCTTC
CASSRGQGGYNEQFF
>once|-|TRBJ1-1|TRBV19
TGTGCCAGTAGTAAGAGGGAAGGGATGAACACTGAAGCTTTCTTT
CASSKREGMNTEAFF
>-|TRBD1|TRBJ2-1|TRBV4-3
TGCGCCAGCAGCCAAGGAGACAGGGGCTCCTACAATGAGCAGTTCTTC
CASSQGDRGSYNEQFF
>once|TRBD1|TRBJ2-2|TRBV7-9
TGTGCCAGCAGCAGTACACAGGGGATTCTGGCCGGGGAGCTGTTTTTT
CASSSTQGILAGELFF
>once|-|TRBJ1-6|TRBV18
TGTGCCAGCTCACCAGAAAAGGGGCTTTCTTCACCCCTCCACTTT
CASSPEKGLSSPLHF
>-|TRBD1|TRBJ1-3|TRBV6-6
TGTGCCAGCAGTCGAGGGGGCGGCTCTGGAAACACCATATATTTT
CASSRGGGSGNTIYF
>-|-|TRBJ2-3|TRBV3-1/TRBV3-2
TGTGCCAGCAGTCCAACCATCCGCAATGCGGGGCCAGCGGATACGCAGTATTTT
CASSPTIRNAGPADTQYF
>-|TRBD1|TRBJ1-6|TRBV10-3
TGTGCCATCAGTGACTGGACAGGACCCCTCCACTTT
CAISDWTGPLHF
>-|TRBD2|TRBJ2-1|TRBV5-1
TGCGCCAGCAGCTTGGACGGGGGGAGGAATGAGCAGTTCTTC
CASSLDGGRNEQFF
>few|TRBD1|TRBJ1-6|TRBV5-4
TGTGCCAGCAGCTTGGGCTCAAACAGGGGAAAGGGTTCACCCCTCCACTTT
CASSLGSNRGKGSPLHF
>-|-|TRBJ2-5|TRBV5-1
TGCGCCAGCAGCTTGGGTACCCAAGCCTGGGAGACCCAGTACTTC
CASSLGTQAWETQYF
>-|-|TRBJ1-1|TRBV19
TGTGCCAGTAGTGTACAGGGATATGACACTGAAGCTTTCTTT
CASSVQGYDTEAFF
>-|-|TRBJ2-6|TRBV5-6
TGTGCCAGCAGCCCCGTGTCTCTCTCTGGGGCCAACGTCCTGACTTTC
CASSPVSLSGANVLTF
>-|-|TRBJ2-7|TRBV27
TGTGCCAGCAGTTTGCAGGGGTACTACGAGCAGTACTTC
CASSLQGYYEQYF
>-|-|TRBJ1-6|TRBV4-2
TGTGCCAGCAGCCAAGATTGGTTGGGGAGCTCCTATAATTCACCCCTCCACTTT
CASSQDWLGSSYNSPLHF
>-|TRBD1|TRBJ2-2|TRBV11-3
TGTGCCAGCAGCTCGTCCGGGACAGGGCCCGGGGAGCTGTTTTTT
CASSSSGTGPGELFF
>-|TRBD2|TRBJ2-1|TRBV19
TGTGCCAGTAGTTCCTGGACTAGCGGGGGGGCAAATGAGCAGTTCTTC
CASSSWTSGGANEQFF
>-|-|TRBJ1-1|TRBV5-1
TGCGCCAGCCGACTGCGAGGGGGGGTCACTGAAGCTTTCTTT
CASRLRGGVTEAFF
>-|TRBD1|TRBJ2-7|TRBV7-2
TGTGCCAGCAGTCCGGGACAGAACTACGAGCAGTACTTC
CASSPGQNYEQYF
>-|-|TRBJ2-7|TRBV27
TGTGCCAGCAGTTTCCAGCGGCATAGCTCCTACGAGCAGTACTTC
CASSFQRHSSYEQYF
>-|-|TRBJ1-2|TRBV7-9
TGTGCCAGCAGAAACGGGGGAAGCCCATTTGGCTACACCTTC
CASRNGGSPFGYTF
>-|TRBD1|TRBJ1-2|TRBV28
TGTGCCAGCAGTGGATCGGGGGACAGGGGGAACTATGGCTACACCTTC
CASSGSGDRGNYGYTF
>-|TRBD1|TRBJ2-2|TRBV9
TGTGCCAGCAGCGTAGAGGGACAGGGAACCACCGGGGAGCTGTTTTTT
CASSVEGQGTTGELFF
>-|TRBD1|TRBJ2-1|TRBV19
TGTGCCAGTAGTATATCAGGGGGTTTCAATGAGCAGTTCTTC
CASSISGGFNEQFF
>-|TRBD2|TRBJ2-4|TRBV24-1
TGTGCCACCAGTGACGCGGGAGAAAACATTCAGTACTTC
CATSDAGENIQYF
>-|-|TRBJ1-2|TRBV6-5
TGTGCCAGCAGTTCCCCCGTAATAGGGGACTATGGCTACACCTTC
CASSSPVIGDYGYTF
>-|TRBD2|TRBJ2-3|TRBV7-2
TGTGCCAGCAGCTTGGAGGAGCGGGGGGCTAGCACAGATACGCAGTATTTT
CASSLEERGASTDTQYF
>-|TRBD1|TRBJ2-7|TRBV12-3/TRBV12-4
TGTGCCAGCAGTCGGACAGGGAACGAGCAGTACTTC
CASSRTGNEQYF
>-|-|TRBJ2-2|TRBV11-2
TGTGCCAGCAGCCTAGAGGCAGAAGCGCCTACCGGGGAGCTGTTTTTT
CASSLEAEAPTGELFF
>-|-|TRBJ2-2|TRBV3-1/TRBV3-2
TGTGCCAGCAGCCGGGGGGCGAACACCGGGGAGCTGTTTTTT
CASSRGANTGELFF